This T cell receptor (beta chain) appears in the sequencing data of a study of OX40 agonist ivuxolimab in advanced cancers. In the study overall: Cohort: around 86% men, mean age approximately 66, aged about 20 to 90.

TCRdb keeps only in-frame clones here, not all; method: immunoSEQ multiplex PCR. The sample yields around 63,000 clones, approximately 90% seen once. Details on this clone: The antigen is undetermined.

The germline gives CDR1 GTSNPN, CDR2 SVGIG (reference sequence). V trimming: 5 bases; J trimming: 0 bases; junction bases outside the gene matches: 6. The CDR3 sequence is 14 residues long. Excluded were patients having autoimmune disease history or systemic immunosuppression. Study conclusions and caveats: Among T cells, CD8+ cells averaged more expanded clones than CD4+ cells.

Specimen: CD4+ or CD8+ T cells sorted from blood, collected in a trial of the OX40 agonist ivuxolimab. The TCR originated in an adult with an advanced solid tumor such as melanoma, head and neck, liver or kidney cancer. V usage is TRBV30 and J usage is TRBJ1-2; 7 bases match TRBD1. The CDR3 here is CAWGRDRANYGYTF. The CDR3 bases are TGTGCCTGGGGCCGGGACAGAGCTAACTATGGCTACACCTTC.